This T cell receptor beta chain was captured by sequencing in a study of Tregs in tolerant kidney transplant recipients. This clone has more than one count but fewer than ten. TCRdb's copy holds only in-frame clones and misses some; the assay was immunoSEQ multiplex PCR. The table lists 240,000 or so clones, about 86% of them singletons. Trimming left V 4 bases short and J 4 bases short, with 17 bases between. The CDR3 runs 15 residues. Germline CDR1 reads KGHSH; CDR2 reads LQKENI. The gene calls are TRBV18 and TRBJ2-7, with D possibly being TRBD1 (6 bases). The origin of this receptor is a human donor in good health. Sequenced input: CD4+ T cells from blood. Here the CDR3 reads CASSHNRDALYEQYF. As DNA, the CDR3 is TGTGCCAGCTCACACAACAGGGACGCCCTTTACGAGCAGTACTTC. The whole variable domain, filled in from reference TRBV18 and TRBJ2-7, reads NAGVMQNPRHLVRRRGQEARLRCSPMKGHSHVYWYRQLPEEGLKFMVYLQKENIIDESGMPKERFSAEFPKEGPSILRIQQVVRGDSAAYFCASSHNRDALYEQYFGPGTRLTVT.